Sequencing of this TCR beta chain was carried out in a study of T cells expressing NK-cell markers. Background on the study: Investigators obtained TCR beta repertoires from sorted CD3+CD56+NKG2C+, CD3+CD56+NKG2C- and CD3+CD56-NKG2C+ T cells. There were seven HCMV-seropositive donors and one seronegative donor among the eight sequenced.

A 5'RACE template switching approach incorporating UMIs was used to make TCR beta cDNA. TCRdb reprocessed the 5' RACE reads and keeps a single row for each CDR3 protein, giving no DNA. The sample table includes 150,000 to 180,000 distinct CDR3 sequences. There are 15 residues in the CDR3. Germline V gene data show CDR1 as SNHLY and CDR2 as FYNNEI. Material: blood T cells: a sorted CD56 or NKG2C T cell subset, CD4+ or CD8+ T cells, or bulk PBMC T cells (not recorded which). The chain couples TRBV2 to TRBJ2-7; without DNA, the TCRdb call of TRBD2 cannot be checked. The clonotype was recovered from a woman between 50 and 59 years old in good health. Here the CDR3 reads CASSEARAATYEQYF.